This TCR beta chain was obtained from a study of T-cell reconstitution after alpha-beta-depleted transplantation in children. TCRbeta library construction was performed incorporating unique molecular identifiers. TCRdb re-called the PCR reads with MiXCR, one entry per CDR3 protein. The data show a few hundred thousand distinct CDR3 sequences, 9.7% seen once. The CDR3 is made up of 16 amino acids. Trimming shortened V by 4 bases and J by 6 bases, and 20 bases separated the two germline ends. Germline CDR1 is SEHNR and CDR2 is FQNEAQ (reference sequence). The starting material was PBMCs from the stem cell graft donor, obtained from the stem cell graft. This TCR derives from a human donor who donated a stem cell graft to a child with SCID. The V gene is TRBV7-9, the J gene TRBJ2-3; no clear D gene. The DNA of the CDR3 is TGTGCCAGCAGCTCCCGGGCCTCCCCCCGGAGTGATACGCAGTATTTT. Its protein is CASSSRASPRSDTQYF.